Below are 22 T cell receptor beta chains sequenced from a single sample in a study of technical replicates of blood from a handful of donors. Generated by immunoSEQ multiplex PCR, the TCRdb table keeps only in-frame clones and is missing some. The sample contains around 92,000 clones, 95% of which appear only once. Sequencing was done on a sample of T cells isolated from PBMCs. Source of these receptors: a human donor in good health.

The CDR3 region is CASRPTSGRATEQYF. As DNA, the CDR3 is TGTGCCAGCAGACCCACTAGCGGGAGGGCCACCGAGCAGTACTTC. The chain recombines TRBV6-6 with TRBJ2-7, with 13 positions matching TRBD2. In germline, CDR1 is MNHNY, CDR2 SVGAGI (reference sequence). The CDR3 runs to 15 residues. V shed 6 bases and J 6 bases; nucleotides not matched to a gene: 8.

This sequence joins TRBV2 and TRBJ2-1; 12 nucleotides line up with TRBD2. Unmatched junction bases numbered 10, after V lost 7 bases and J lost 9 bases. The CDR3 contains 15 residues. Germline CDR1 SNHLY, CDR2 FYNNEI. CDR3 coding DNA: TGTGCCAGCATCGCTAGCGGGGGGGTTGTCCTTGAGCAGTTCTTC. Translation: CASIASGGVVLEQFF.

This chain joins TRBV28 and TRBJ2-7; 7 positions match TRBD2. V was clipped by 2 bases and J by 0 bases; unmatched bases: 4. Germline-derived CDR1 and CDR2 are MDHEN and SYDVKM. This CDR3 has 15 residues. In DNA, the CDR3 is TGTGCCAGCAGTTTAAGTGCGGGAGCCTCCTACGAGCAGTACTTC. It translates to CASSLSAGASYEQYF.

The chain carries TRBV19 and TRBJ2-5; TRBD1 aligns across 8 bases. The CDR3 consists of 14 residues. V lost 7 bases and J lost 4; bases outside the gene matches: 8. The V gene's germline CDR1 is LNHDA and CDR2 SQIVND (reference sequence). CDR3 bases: TGTGCCAGTACCTCACGGGACAGGAGAGAGACCCAGTACTTC. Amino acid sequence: CASTSRDRRETQYF.

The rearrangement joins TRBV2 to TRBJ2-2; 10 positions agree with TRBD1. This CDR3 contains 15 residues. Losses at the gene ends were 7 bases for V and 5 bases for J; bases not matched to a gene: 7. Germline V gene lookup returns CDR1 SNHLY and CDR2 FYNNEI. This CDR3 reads CASKGTGAITGELFF. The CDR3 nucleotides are TGTGCCAGCAAGGGGACAGGGGCGATTACCGGGGAGCTGTTTTTT.

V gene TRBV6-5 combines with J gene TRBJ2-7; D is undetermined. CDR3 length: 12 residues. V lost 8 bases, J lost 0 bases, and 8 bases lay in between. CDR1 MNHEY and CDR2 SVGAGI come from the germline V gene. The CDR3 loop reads CASGISSYEQYF. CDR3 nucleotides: TGTGCCAGCGGTATCAGCTCCTACGAGCAGTACTTC.

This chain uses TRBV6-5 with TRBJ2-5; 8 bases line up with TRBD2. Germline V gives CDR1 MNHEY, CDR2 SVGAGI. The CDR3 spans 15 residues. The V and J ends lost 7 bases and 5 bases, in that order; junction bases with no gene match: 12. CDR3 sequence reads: CASNTNGLADETQYF. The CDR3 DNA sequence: TGTGCCAGCAATACCAACGGACTAGCTGACGAGACCCAGTACTTC.

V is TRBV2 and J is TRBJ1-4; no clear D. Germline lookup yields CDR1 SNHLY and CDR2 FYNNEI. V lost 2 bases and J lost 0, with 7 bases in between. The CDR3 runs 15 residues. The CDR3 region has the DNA TGTGCCAGCAGTGAACGGGTGACAACTAATGAAAAACTGTTTTTT. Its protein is CASSERVTTNEKLFF.

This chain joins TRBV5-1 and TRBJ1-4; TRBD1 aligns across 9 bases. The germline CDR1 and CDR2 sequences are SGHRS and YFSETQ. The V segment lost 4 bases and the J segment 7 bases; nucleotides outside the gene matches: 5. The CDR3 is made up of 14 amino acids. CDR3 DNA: TGCGCCAGCAGCCCCGGGACAGGGACTGAAAAACTGTTTTTT. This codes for CASSPGTGTEKLFF.

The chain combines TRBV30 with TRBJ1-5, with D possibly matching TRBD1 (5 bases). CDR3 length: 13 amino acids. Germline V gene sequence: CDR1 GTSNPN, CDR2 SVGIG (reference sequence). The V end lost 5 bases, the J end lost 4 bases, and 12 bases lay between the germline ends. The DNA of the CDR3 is TGTGCCTGGGCTCTAAAGGGGAATCAGCCCCAGCATTTT. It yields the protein CAWALKGNQPQHF.

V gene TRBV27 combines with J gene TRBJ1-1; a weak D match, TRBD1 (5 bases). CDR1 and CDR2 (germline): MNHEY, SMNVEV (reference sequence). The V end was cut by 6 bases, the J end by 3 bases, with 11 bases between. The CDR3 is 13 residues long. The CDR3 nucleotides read TGTGCCAGCAGCAAGGACATGGACACTGAAGCTTTCTTT. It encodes CASSKDMDTEAFF.

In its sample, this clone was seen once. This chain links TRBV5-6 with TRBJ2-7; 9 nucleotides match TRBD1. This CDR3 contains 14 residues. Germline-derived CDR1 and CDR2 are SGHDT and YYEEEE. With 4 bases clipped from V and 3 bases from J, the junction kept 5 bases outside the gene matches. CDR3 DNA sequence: TGTGCCAGCAGCACCGGGACAGGGAGCTACGAGCAGTACTTC. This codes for CASSTGTGSYEQYF.

The CDR3 region is CASTNLGQGNSPLHF. DNA of the CDR3: TGTGCCAGCACCAACTTGGGACAGGGGAATTCACCCCTCCACTTT. This chain links TRBV7-9 with TRBJ1-6; 10 nucleotides agree with TRBD1. CDR1 is SEHNR and CDR2 is FQNEAQ in the germline V gene (reference sequence). The CDR3 has 15 residues. V dropped 7 bases and J dropped 7; count of bases not matched to a gene: 7.

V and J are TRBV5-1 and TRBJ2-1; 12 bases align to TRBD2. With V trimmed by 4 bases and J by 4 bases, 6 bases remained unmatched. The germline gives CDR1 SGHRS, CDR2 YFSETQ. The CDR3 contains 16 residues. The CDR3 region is CASSPNLAGGYNEQFF. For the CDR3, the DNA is TGCGCCAGCAGCCCTAATCTAGCGGGGGGGTACAATGAGCAGTTCTTC. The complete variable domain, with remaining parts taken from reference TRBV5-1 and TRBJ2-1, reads KAGVTQTPRYLIKTRGQQVTLSCSPISGHRSVSWYQQTPGQGLQFLFEYFSETQRNKGNFPGRFSGRQFSNSRSEMNVSTLELGDSALYLCASSPNLAGGYNEQFFGPGTRLTVL.

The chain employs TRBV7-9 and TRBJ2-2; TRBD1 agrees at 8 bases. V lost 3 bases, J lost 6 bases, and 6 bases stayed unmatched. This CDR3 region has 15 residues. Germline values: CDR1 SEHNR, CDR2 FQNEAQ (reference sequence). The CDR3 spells CASSLGRGLAGELFF. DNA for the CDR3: TGTGCCAGCAGCTTGGGCAGGGGGCTCGCCGGGGAGCTGTTTTTT.

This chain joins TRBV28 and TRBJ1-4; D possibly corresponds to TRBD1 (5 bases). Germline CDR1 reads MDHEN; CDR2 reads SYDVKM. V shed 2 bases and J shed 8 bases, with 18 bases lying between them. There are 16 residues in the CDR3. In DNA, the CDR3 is TGTGCCAGCAGTTTAAAAGGGGCCGGAGACCAAGAAAAACTGTTTTTT. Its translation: CASSLKGAGDQEKLFF.

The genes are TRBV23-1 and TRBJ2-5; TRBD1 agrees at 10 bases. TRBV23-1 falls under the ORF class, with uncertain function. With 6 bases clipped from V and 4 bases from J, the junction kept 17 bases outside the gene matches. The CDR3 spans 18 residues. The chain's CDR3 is CASRRNPRDRGWVETQYF. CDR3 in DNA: TGCGCCAGCAGACGAAATCCACGGGACAGGGGTTGGGTAGAGACCCAGTACTTC.

CDR3 protein: CSVAGVAEAFF. Here the CDR3 DNA reads TGCAGCGTTGCAGGGGTCGCTGAAGCTTTCTTT. The V call is TRBV29-1, the J call TRBJ1-1; TRBD1 might be the D (6 bases). V dropped 4 bases and J dropped 6 bases, with 9 bases sitting between them. Germline V gene lookup returns CDR1 SQVTM and CDR2 ANQGSEA. The CDR3 covers 11 residues. The entire variable domain, with the rest obtained from reference TRBV29-1 and TRBJ1-1, is as follows: SAVISQKPSRDICQRGTSLTIQCQVDSQVTMMFWYRQQPGQSLTLIATANQGSEATYESGFVIDKFPISRPNLTFSTLTVSNMSPEDSSIYLCSVAGVAEAFFGQGTRLTVV.

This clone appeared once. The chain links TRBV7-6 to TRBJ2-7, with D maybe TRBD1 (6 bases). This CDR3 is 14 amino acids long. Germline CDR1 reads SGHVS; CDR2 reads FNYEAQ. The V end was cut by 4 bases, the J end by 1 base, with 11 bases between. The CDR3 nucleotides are TGTGCCAGCAGCTCGGGACAATTATCCTACGAGCAGTACTTC. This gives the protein CASSSGQLSYEQYF. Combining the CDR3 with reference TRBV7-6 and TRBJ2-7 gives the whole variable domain GAGVSQSPRYKVTKRGQDVALRCDPISGHVSLYWYRQALGQGPEFLTYFNYEAQQDKSGLPNDRFSAERPEGSISTLTIQRTEQRDSAMYRCASSSGQLSYEQYFGPGTRLTVT.

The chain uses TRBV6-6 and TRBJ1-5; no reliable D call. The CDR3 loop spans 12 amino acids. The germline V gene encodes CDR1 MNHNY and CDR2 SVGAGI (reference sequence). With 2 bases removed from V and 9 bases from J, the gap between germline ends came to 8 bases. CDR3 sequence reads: CASSYNSGPQHF. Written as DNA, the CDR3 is TGTGCCAGCAGTTACAACTCGGGGCCCCAGCATTTT.

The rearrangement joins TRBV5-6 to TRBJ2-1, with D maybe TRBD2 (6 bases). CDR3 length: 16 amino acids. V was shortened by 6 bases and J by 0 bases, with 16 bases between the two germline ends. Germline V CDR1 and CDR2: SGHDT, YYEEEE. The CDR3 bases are TGTGCCAGCATCCCGAGATGGGACTCCTCCTACAATGAGCAGTTCTTC. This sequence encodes CASIPRWDSSYNEQFF.

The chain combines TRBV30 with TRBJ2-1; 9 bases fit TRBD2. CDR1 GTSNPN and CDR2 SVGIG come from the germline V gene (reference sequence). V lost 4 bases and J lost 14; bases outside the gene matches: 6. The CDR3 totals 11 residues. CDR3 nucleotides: TGTGCCTGGAAAGGCGGGGGGGTCAAGTTCTTC. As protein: CAWKGGGVKFF.